A selection of T cell receptor beta chains follows, all from one sample in a study of sequential checkpoint blockade in melanoma. Sequenced by immunoSEQ multiplex PCR; TCRdb stores in-frame clones only, minus some. Found here are 25,000 to 30,000 clones, more than 80% of them singletons; the top ten hold around 17%. Specimen: CD8+ T cells sorted from blood (inferred from file names), collected from a patient given nivolumab and ipilimumab in sequence. Receptors originate from a human donor with melanoma. Each CDR3 is given with its conserved first and last residue. The D gene is left open where the match is weak. Expanded clones are given a class, and other clones once, few, many or no size at all.

J,size,D,V,CDR3,DNA
TRBJ2-1,-,TRBD2,TRBV11-2,CASSEEGLYRNEQFF,TGTGCCAGCAGCGAGGAGGGACTATACCGCAATGAGCAGTTCTTC
TRBJ2-1,-,TRBD2,TRBV4-3,CASSQDSGGGNEQFF,TGCGCCAGCAGCCAAGATTCGGGAGGGGGGAATGAGCAGTTCTTC
TRBJ2-5,-,TRBD2,TRBV28,CASSPLAGANQETQYF,TGTGCCAGCAGTCCCCTAGCGGGAGCCAACCAAGAGACCCAGTACTTC
TRBJ1-5,once,-,TRBV5-5,CASSSGTNFNQPQHF,TGTGCCAGCAGCTCCGGGACAAATTTCAATCAGCCCCAGCATTTT
TRBJ2-1,-,-,TRBV29-1,CSVEANWNEQFF,TGCAGCGTTGAAGCTAATTGGAATGAGCAGTTCTTC
TRBJ1-1,-,TRBD1,TRBV4-2,CASSQLDRVAEAFF,TGTGCCAGCAGCCAATTGGACAGGGTCGCGGAAGCTTTCTTT
TRBJ2-3,few,TRBD2,TRBV29-1,CSVARPLGLAGTADTQYF,TGCAGCGTCGCACGCCCGCTCGGACTAGCGGGGACCGCAGATACGCAGTATTTT
TRBJ1-2,-,TRBD1,TRBV7-8,CASSSDRVWDGYTF,TGTGCCAGCAGCTCCGACAGGGTATGGGATGGCTACACCTTC
TRBJ2-2,-,TRBD2,TRBV29-1,CSVELAPTGELFF,TGCAGCGTAGAACTAGCGCCAACCGGGGAGCTGTTTTTT
TRBJ2-3,-,-,TRBV19,CASSIGGGPTDTQYF,TGTGCCAGTAGTATAGGGGGGGGCCCCACAGATACGCAGTATTTT
TRBJ2-5,few,TRBD2,TRBV6-4,CASSLTSGEQETQYF,TGTGCCAGCAGTTTGACTAGCGGGGAGCAAGAGACCCAGTACTTC
TRBJ2-1,-,TRBD2,TRBV7-6,CASSSPLGLAGAGEQFF,TGTGCCAGCAGCTCTCCCTTGGGACTAGCGGGGGCCGGTGAGCAGTTCTTC